This T cell receptor (beta chain) was sequenced for a study of spatial heterogeneity in lung cancer. Overall study results and limits: Ubiquitous expanded tumor TCRs were observed in blood more at resection than follow-up.

This clonotype has more than one count but fewer than ten. The antigen remains unidentified. Regarding time point: sample taken at primary tumor resection. The sequenced material consisted of unsorted whole RNA from tumor, nontumor lung or frozen PBMC. Using its own MiXCR run on the 5' RACE reads, TCRdb lists one record per CDR3 protein. The table lists tens of thousands of distinct CDR3 sequences, about an eighth of them singletons, with more than 5.5% in the top ten. The CDR3 runs to 14 residues. Germline CDR1 and CDR2: LGHDT and YNNKEL (reference sequence). The junction had 3 bases not matched to a gene; V was cut back by 3 bases and J by 5 bases.

Sequenced here: PBMCs, sampled at surgery. The sequence derives from a male donor with early-stage non-small cell lung cancer. V and J are TRBV3-1 and TRBJ2-1; 8 positions agree with TRBD2. CDR3 sequence: CASSHAGRDNEQFF. The CDR3 bases are TGTGCCAGCAGCCACGCCGGGAGGGACAATGAGCAGTTCTTC.